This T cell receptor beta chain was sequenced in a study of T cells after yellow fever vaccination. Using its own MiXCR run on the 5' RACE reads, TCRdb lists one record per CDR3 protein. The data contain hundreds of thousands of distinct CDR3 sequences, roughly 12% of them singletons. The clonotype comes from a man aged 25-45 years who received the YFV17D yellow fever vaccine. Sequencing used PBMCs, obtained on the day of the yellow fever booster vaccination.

CDR3 in amino acids: CASSLAGNQGETQYF. DNA of the CDR3: TGTGCCAGCAGCTTAGCGGGAAACCAGGGGGAGACCCAGTACTTC. The chain links TRBV11-2 to TRBJ2-5; D might be TRBD1 (6 bases). CDR3 length: 15 amino acids. With 1 base removed from V and 5 bases from J, the gap between germline ends came to 14 bases. Germline lookup yields CDR1 SGHAT and CDR2 FQNNGV.